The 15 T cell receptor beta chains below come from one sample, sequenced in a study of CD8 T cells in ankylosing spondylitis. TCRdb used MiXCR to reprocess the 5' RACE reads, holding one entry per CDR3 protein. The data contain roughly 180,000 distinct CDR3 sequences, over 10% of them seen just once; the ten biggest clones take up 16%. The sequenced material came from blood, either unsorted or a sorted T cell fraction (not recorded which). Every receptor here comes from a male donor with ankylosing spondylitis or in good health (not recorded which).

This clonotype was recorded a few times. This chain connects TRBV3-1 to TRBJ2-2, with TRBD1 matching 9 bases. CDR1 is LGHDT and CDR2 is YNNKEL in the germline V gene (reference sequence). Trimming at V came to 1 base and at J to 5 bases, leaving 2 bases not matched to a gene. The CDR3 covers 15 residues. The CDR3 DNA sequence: TGTGCCAGCAGCCAAGTGACAGGGGGAACCGGGGAGCTGTTTTTT. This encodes CASSQVTGGTGELFF.

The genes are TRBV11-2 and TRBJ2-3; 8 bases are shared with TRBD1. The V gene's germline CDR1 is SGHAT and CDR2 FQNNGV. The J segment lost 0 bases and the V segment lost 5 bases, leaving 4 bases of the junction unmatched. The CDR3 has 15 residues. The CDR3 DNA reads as TGTGCCAGCAGCGAGGGGACAGGTAGCACAGATACGCAGTATTTT. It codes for CASSEGTGSTDTQYF.

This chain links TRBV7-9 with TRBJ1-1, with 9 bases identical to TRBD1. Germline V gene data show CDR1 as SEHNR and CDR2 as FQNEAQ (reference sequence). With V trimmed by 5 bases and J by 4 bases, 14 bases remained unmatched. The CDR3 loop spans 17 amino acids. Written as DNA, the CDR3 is TGTGCCAGCAGCCGTGAGGGACAGGGTTATTTAATCACTGAAGCTTTCTTT. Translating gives CASSREGQGYLITEAFF.

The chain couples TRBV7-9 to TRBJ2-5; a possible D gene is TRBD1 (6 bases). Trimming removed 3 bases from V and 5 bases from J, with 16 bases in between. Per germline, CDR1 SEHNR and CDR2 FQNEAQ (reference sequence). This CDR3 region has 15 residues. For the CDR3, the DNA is TGTGCCAGCAGCTTCCGGGACAAAAGAATTGAGACCCAGTACTTC. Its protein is CASSFRDKRIETQYF.

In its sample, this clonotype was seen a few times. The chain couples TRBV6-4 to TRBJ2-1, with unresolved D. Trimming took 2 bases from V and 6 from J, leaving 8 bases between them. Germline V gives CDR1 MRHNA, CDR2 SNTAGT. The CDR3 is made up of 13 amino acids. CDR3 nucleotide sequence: TGTGCCAGCAGTGACGGCTACGGCAATGAGCAGTTCTTC. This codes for CASSDGYGNEQFF.

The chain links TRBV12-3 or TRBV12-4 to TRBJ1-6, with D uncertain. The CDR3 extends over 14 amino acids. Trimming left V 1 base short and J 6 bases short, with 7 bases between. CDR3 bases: TGTGCCAGCAGTTTAGAGGAGGCTAATTCACCCCTCCACTTT. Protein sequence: CASSLEEANSPLHF.

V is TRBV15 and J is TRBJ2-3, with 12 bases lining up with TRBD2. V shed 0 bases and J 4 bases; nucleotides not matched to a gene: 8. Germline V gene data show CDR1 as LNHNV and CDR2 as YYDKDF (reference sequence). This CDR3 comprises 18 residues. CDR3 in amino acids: CATSRDPSGRAGADTQYF. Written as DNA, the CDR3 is TGTGCCACCAGCAGAGATCCTAGCGGGAGGGCCGGGGCAGATACGCAGTATTTT.

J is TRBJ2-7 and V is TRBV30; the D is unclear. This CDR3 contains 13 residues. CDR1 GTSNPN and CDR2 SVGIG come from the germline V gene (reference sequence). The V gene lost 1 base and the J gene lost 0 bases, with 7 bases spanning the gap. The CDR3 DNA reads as TGTGCCTGGAGTGCTGGGGTCTCCTACGAGCAGTACTTC. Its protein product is CAWSAGVSYEQYF.

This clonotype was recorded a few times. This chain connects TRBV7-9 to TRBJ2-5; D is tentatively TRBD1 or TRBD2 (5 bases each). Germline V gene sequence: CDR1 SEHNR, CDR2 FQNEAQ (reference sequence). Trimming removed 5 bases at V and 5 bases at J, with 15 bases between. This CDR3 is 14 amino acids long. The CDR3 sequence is CASSRRGEMETQYF. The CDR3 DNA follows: TGTGCCAGCAGCCGTCGAGGGGAGATGGAGACCCAGTACTTC.

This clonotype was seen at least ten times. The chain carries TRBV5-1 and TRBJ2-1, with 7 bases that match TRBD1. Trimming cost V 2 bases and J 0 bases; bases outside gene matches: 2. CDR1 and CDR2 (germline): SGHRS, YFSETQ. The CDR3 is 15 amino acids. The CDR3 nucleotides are TGCGCCAGCAGCTTCAGGGGGAGCTCCTACAATGAGCAGTTCTTC. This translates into CASSFRGSSYNEQFF.

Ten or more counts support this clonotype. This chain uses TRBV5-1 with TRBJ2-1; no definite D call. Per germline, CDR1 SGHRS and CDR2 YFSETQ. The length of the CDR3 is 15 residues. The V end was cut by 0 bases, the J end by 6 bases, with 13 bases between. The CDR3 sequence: CASSLALGLLNEQFF. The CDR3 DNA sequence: TGCGCCAGCAGCTTGGCCCTAGGGTTGCTCAATGAGCAGTTCTTC.

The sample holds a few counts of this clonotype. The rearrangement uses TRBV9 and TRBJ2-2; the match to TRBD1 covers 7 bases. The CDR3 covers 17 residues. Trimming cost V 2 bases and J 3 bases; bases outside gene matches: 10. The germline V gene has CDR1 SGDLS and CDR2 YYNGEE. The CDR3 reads CASSVRVQGIYTGELFF. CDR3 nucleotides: TGTGCCAGCAGCGTCAGGGTACAGGGGATTTACACCGGGGAGCTGTTTTTT.

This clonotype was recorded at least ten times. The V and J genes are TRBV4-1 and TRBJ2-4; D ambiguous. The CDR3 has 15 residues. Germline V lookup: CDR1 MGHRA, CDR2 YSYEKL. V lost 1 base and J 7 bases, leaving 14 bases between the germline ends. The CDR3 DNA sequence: TGCGCCAGCAGCCAAGGAAGGGATTTTACGAACATTCAGTACTTC. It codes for CASSQGRDFTNIQYF.

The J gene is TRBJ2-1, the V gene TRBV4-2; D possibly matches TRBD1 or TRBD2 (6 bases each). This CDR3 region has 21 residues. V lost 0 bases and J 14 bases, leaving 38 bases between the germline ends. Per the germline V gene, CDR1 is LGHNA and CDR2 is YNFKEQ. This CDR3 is CASSQDLSFLRRNFRGPDEFF. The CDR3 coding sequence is TGTGCCAGCAGCCAAGATCTGTCTTTCTTGCGCCGAAACTTCCGGGGGCCGGATGAGTTCTTC.

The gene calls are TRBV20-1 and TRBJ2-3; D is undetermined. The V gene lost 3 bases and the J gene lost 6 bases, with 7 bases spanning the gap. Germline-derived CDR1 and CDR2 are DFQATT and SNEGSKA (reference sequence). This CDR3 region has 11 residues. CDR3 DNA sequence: TGCAGTGCTAGGATCGCGGATACGCAGTATTTT. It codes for CSARIADTQYF.